The entry that follows covers one TCR beta chain sequence. In the study's own analysis: Reference gene primer amplification gave nucleated cell count estimates. Data came from immunoSEQ multiplex PCR; TCRdb stores just in-frame clones and leaves some out. The D gene and trimming were derived from the DNA, and the V and J assignments and clone size from that table. The sample records approximately 120,000 clones, around 86% being singletons. The data belong to a study of blood T cell repertoires in COVID-19. Study in general: T cells, B-cell-depleted T cells, or PBMCs provided the cDNA or gDNA that served as material.

This CDR3 contains 15 residues. Germline CDR1 is MNHEY and CDR2 is SVGAGI. Deletions cut 0 bases from V and 2 bases from J, with 8 bases between. The chain is built from TRBV6-5 and TRBJ2-1, with TRBD1 as a possible D gene (6 bases). The origin of this receptor is a human donor in a cohort sampled during active COVID-19. Specimen: peripheral blood. The CDR3 loop is CASSYSGHTYNEQFF. The CDR3, as DNA: TGTGCCAGCAGTTACTCGGGACACACCTACAATGAGCAGTTCTTC.